These T cell receptor beta chains were read from a single sample in a study of T cells in Graves' hyperthyroidism and ophthalmopathy. One entry per CDR3 protein, called by TCRdb with MiXCR from the multiplex PCR reads. The sample holds 250,000 to 300,000 distinct CDR3 sequences, 13% to 15% seen once. The sequencing sample was made of blood. Receptors were obtained from a woman aged 50 to 60 with Graves' hyperthyroidism that later progressed to Graves' ophthalmopathy. The conserved cysteine and the conserved F or W are not part of the CDR3 here. For some rows the clone size is stated as once, few or many, or as a class when expanded; others skip it.

v_call,clone_size,j_call,cdr3_aa
TRBV18,many,TRBJ2-3,ASSPLAGSADTQY
TRBV4-2,few,TRBJ1-1,ASSRPDRDGTEAF
TRBV30,few,TRBJ2-5,AWRSGTGEETQY
TRBV5-1,few,TRBJ2-1,ASSLERSQGISSYNEQF
TRBV7-9,many,TRBJ2-2,ASSVTELF
TRBV3-1,many,TRBJ1-2,ASSHGIRLDYGYT
TRBV18,many,TRBJ1-2,ASSPEMGSGYT
TRBV20-1,.,TRBJ2-7,SATPTLAGATYEQY
TRBV20-1,many,TRBJ1-1,SPGQGRGMNTEAF
TRBV28,many,TRBJ1-1,ASSLGWTGYTEAF
TRBV7-9,many,TRBJ2-1,ASSLISKGEQF
TRBV11-1,many,TRBJ2-1,ASSFAQGSYNEQF
TRBV6-1,many,TRBJ2-7,ASPPHSAYEQY
TRBV6-2/TRBV6-3,few,TRBJ2-2,ASSYVGAARELF
TRBV5-1,many,TRBJ2-7,ASRQGSGFYEQY
TRBV5-1,many,TRBJ2-1,ASSNGLAGGNEQF
TRBV6-4,.,TRBJ2-1,ASSDGLAGGRKQF
TRBV10-3,many,TRBJ2-1,AISPGTGGHNEQF
TRBV6-1,.,TRBJ2-7,ASSEAGRGPR
TRBV15,many,TRBJ2-1,ATSLQGEQF
TRBV5-6,.,TRBJ2-2,ASSLPGRNTGELF
TRBV12-3/TRBV12-4,many,TRBJ2-1,ASSHRAGMSDNEQF
TRBV11-2,many,TRBJ2-5,ASSFGLTQETQY
TRBV28,.,TRBJ1-4,ASSLITITNKANEKLF
TRBV20-1,many,TRBJ2-3,SADRGTNQDTQY
TRBV9,few,TRBJ2-7,ASALGGESSYEQY
TRBV2,many,TRBJ1-3,ASRRPGDSGNTIY
TRBV3-1,.,TRBJ2-7,ASSQGLAGVREQY
TRBV5-1,.,TRBJ1-1,ASSRPGQEAF
TRBV7-8,once,TRBJ2-7,ASSLGRDYGQY
TRBV30,medium-sized,TRBJ2-7,AWSDSGYEQY
TRBV7-8,many,TRBJ1-2,ASSSTGRGYT
TRBV11-2,many,TRBJ2-5,ASSFEAAIQETQY
TRBV7-9,many,TRBJ2-1,ASSLAAPLSDKQF
TRBV20-1,.,TRBJ2-2,SASRALVSSGGELF
TRBV10-2,.,TRBJ1-3,ASGRAVGNTIY
TRBV18,many,TRBJ1-2,ASSPPSTYYGYT
TRBV20-1,.,TRBJ1-5,SASQGTQPQH
TRBV7-8,many,TRBJ2-2,ASSLAWNTGELF
TRBV4-1,.,TRBJ2-7,ASSQGVGFYEQY
TRBV5-6,many,TRBJ2-1,ASSSRDYPYNEQF
TRBV5-1,.,TRBJ1-4,ASSPGQVGEKLF
TRBV6-1,many,TRBJ1-5,ASSKRGVDSNQPQH
TRBV6-1,many,TRBJ1-5,ASSNNQPQH
TRBV5-1,many,TRBJ1-1,ASSLARSNTEAF
TRBV6-1,.,TRBJ1-2,ASRATWGYT
TRBV18,many,TRBJ1-2,ASSPSGGAPGYT
TRBV19,.,TRBJ1-5,ASSNGRGRFGNQPQH
TRBV3-1,many,TRBJ2-3,ASSSTPGTSGVFSTDTQY
TRBV5-6,.,TRBJ2-2,ASSFALGELF